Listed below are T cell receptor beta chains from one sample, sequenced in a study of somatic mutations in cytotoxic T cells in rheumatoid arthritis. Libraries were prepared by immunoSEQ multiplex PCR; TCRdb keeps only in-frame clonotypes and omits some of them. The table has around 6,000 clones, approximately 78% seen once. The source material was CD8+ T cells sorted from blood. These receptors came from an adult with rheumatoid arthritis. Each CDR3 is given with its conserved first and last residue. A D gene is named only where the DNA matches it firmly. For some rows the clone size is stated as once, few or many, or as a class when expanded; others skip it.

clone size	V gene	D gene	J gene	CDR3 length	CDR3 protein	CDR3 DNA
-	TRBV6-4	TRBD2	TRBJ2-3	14	CASSTSGGTDTQYF	TGTGCCAGCAGTACTAGCGGGGGCACAGATACGCAGTATTTT
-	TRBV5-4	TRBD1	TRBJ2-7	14	CASSWTGGGYEQYF	TGTGCCAGCAGCTGGACAGGGGGCGGCTACGAGCAGTACTTC
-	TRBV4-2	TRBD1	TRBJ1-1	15	CASSQFGQGNTEAFF	TGTGCCAGCAGCCAATTCGGACAGGGGAACACTGAAGCTTTCTTT
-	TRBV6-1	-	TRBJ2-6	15	CASQQSGSGANVLTF	TGTGCCAGTCAGCAGTCGGGCTCTGGGGCCAACGTCCTGACTTTC
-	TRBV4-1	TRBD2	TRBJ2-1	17	CASSQEGGRASYNEQFF	TGCGCCAGCAGCCAAGAGGGCGGGAGGGCCTCCTACAATGAGCAGTTCTTC
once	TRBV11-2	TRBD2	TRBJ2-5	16	CASSLVSGLVQETQYF	TGTGCCAGCAGCTTAGTATCGGGACTAGTGCAAGAGACCCAGTACTTC
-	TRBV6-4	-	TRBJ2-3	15	CASSDSVGGTDTQYF	TGTGCCAGCAGTGACTCTGTAGGGGGCACAGATACGCAGTATTTT
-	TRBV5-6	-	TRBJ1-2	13	CASIRQMPYGYTF	TGTGCCAGCATCCGACAGATGCCCTATGGCTACACCTTC
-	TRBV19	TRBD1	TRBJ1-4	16	CASTPDRSGINEKLFF	TGTGCCAGTACCCCGGACAGGTCGGGTATAAATGAAAAACTGTTTTTT
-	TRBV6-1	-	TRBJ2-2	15	CASSESPTPTGELFF	TGTGCCAGCAGTGAATCCCCAACCCCCACCGGGGAGCTGTTTTTT
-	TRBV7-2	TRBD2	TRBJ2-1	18	CASSFPNKTSGSYNEQFF	TGTGCCAGCAGCTTCCCTAACAAGACTAGCGGGAGTTACAATGAGCAGTTCTTC
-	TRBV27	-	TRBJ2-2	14	CASSRGTHTGELFF	TGTGCCAGCAGTCGCGGGACTCACACCGGGGAGCTGTTTTTT
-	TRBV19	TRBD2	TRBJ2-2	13	CASSAGGSGELFF	TGTGCCAGTAGTGCGGGAGGATCCGGGGAGCTGTTTTTT
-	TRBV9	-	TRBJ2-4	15	CASSVDSIAKNIQYF	TGTGCCAGCAGCGTGGACAGTATAGCCAAAAACATTCAGTACTTC
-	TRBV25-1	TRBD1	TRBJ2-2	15	CASSNRQGGTGELFF	TGTGCCAGCAGTAACCGACAGGGTGGCACCGGGGAGCTGTTTTTT
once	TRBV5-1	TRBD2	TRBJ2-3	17	CASSLDGLVWGTDTQYF	TGCGCCAGCAGCCTGGATGGACTAGTTTGGGGCACAGATACGCAGTATTTT
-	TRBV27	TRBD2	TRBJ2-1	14	CASKIAGGVDEQFF	TGTGCCAGCAAGATAGCGGGAGGGGTCGATGAGCAGTTCTTC
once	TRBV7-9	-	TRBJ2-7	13	CASNYGGAREQYF	TGTGCCAGCAACTATGGGGGGGCGAGGGAGCAGTACTTC
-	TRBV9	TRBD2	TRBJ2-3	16	CASSVEPSGRTDTQYF	TGTGCCAGCAGCGTAGAACCTAGCGGGAGGACAGATACGCAGTATTTT
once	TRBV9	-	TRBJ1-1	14	CASSAHAGNTEAFF	TGTGCCAGCAGCGCCCACGCGGGGAACACTGAAGCTTTCTTT
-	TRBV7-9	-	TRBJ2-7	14	CASSLARRGDEQYF	TGTGCCAGCAGCTTAGCCAGGAGGGGGGACGAGCAGTACTTC
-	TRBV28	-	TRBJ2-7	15	CASSLARDRSYEQYF	TGTGCCAGCAGTTTAGCCAGGGACCGCTCCTACGAGCAGTACTTC
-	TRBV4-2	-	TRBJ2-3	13	CASSQERPDTQYF	TGTGCCAGCAGCCAAGAACGGCCAGATACGCAGTATTTT
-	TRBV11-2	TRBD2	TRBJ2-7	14	CASSLLAGDGEQYF	TGTGCCAGCAGCTTACTAGCGGGAGATGGGGAGCAGTACTTC
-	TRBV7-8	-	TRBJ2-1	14	CASSLVAGIYEQFF	TGTGCCAGCAGCTTGGTCGCGGGAATCTATGAGCAGTTCTTC
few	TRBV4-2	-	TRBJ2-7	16	CASSQAAGSLSYEQYF	TGTGCCAGCAGCCAAGCTGCCGGGTCGTTGTCCTACGAGCAGTACTTC
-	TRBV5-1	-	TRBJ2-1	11	CASIGTKEQFF	TGCGCCAGCATAGGGACAAAAGAGCAGTTCTTC
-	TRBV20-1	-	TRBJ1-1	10	CSARTTEAFF	TGCAGTGCTAGGACGACTGAAGCTTTCTTT
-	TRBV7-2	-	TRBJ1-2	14	CASSLERGFYGYTF	TGTGCCAGCAGCTTAGAGAGGGGGTTCTATGGCTACACCTTC